Listed below are T cell receptor beta chains from one sample, sequenced in a study of cytomegalovirus exposure and HLA in healthy donors. Profiling relied on immunoSEQ multiplex PCR, and the TCRdb table lists in-frame clones only, not all of them. The sample holds under 200,000 clones, around 75% seen once. Sequenced: PBMCs. All receptors derive from a man between 18 and 29 years old in good health and CMV-seronegative. Each CDR3 is given with its conserved first and last residue. D genes are given only for firm matches. Only part of the rows carry a size: once, few, many, or a class if the clone is expanded.

v_gene	abundance	d_gene	j_gene	CDR3aa	CDR3nt
TRBV7-2	NA	TRBD2	TRBJ2-7	CASSLAAGASSYEQYF	TGTGCCAGCAGCTTAGCGGCGGGAGCATCTTCCTACGAGCAGTACTTC
TRBV7-6	NA	TRBD2	TRBJ2-1	CASSLGVRVAGGTGSDNEQFF	TGTGCCAGCAGCTTAGGCGTCAGGGTAGCGGGAGGTACGGGGAGTGACAATGAGCAGTTCTTC
TRBV5-4	NA	TRBD2	TRBJ2-6	CASSLEGGSSGANVLTF	TGTGCCAGCAGCTTGGAGGGAGGGAGCTCTGGGGCCAACGTCCTGACTTTC
TRBV6-5	few	TRBD2	TRBJ2-7	CASTGGGEQYF	TGTGCCAGCACCGGGGGGGGCGAGCAGTACTTC
TRBV7-9	NA	NA	TRBJ1-1	CASSLGQGEAFF	TGTGCCAGCAGCTTAGGGCAGGGTGAAGCTTTCTTT
TRBV27	NA	NA	TRBJ2-7	CASSLGLSPVYEQYF	TGTGCCAGCAGTTTAGGACTTTCCCCTGTCTACGAGCAGTACTTC
TRBV28	NA	NA	TRBJ1-1	CASIKGRGLNTEAFF	TGTGCCAGCATAAAGGGCCGGGGGTTGAACACTGAAGCTTTCTTT
TRBV12-5	NA	NA	TRBJ1-5	CASGDSVGQPQHF	TGTGCTAGTGGCGACAGTGTCGGTCAGCCCCAGCATTTT
TRBV4-2	NA	TRBD2	TRBJ2-5	CASSQATGLAGSNQETQYF	TGTGCCAGCAGCCAAGCGACGGGACTAGCGGGCTCTAACCAAGAGACCCAGTACTTC
TRBV5-1	once	TRBD2	TRBJ2-5	CASSGSGSRLETQYF	TGCGCCAGCAGCGGGAGCGGGAGCCGGTTGGAGACCCAGTACTTC
TRBV27	NA	TRBD1	TRBJ2-2	CASSSPSGTGGTGELFF	TGTGCCAGCAGTTCCCCATCCGGGACAGGGGGGACCGGGGAGCTGTTTTTT
TRBV5-1	few	TRBD1	TRBJ2-3	CASSAGTGDTDTQYF	TGCGCCAGCAGCGCCGGGACAGGGGATACAGATACGCAGTATTTT
TRBV4-3	NA	NA	TRBJ1-2	CASSTLTRDGYTF	TGCGCCAGCAGTACTCTGACGAGGGATGGCTACACCTTC
TRBV6-6	NA	NA	TRBJ2-2	CASSYSGGTGELFF	TGTGCCAGCAGTTACTCAGGCGGCACCGGGGAGCTGTTTTTT
TRBV10-3	once	NA	TRBJ1-1	CAISESTGGAFF	TGTGCCATCAGTGAGTCGACTGGGGGGGCTTTCTTT
TRBV10-3	NA	NA	TRBJ2-4	CAISESGNRVGAKNIQYF	TGTGCCATCAGTGAGTCCGGTAACAGGGTTGGGGCCAAAAACATTCAGTACTTC
TRBV10-2	NA	TRBD2	TRBJ2-7	CASRGLAGGLSEQYF	TGCGCCAGCAGGGGACTAGCGGGAGGCTTGTCCGAGCAGTACTTC
TRBV5-1	NA	NA	TRBJ2-5	CASRQETKETQYF	TGCGCCAGCAGACAGGAAACAAAAGAGACCCAGTACTTC
TRBV6-6	NA	NA	TRBJ1-4	CASNRANEKLFF	TGTGCCAGCAACAGGGCGAATGAAAAACTGTTTTTT
TRBV6-6	NA	TRBD2	TRBJ2-1	CASIKSWLAGGGEQFF	TGTGCCAGCATTAAATCATGGCTAGCGGGAGGAGGGGAGCAGTTCTTC
TRBV27	NA	NA	TRBJ1-5	CASSLGGIGNQPQHF	TGTGCCAGCAGTTTGGGGGGGATAGGCAATCAGCCCCAGCATTTT
TRBV7-6	NA	NA	TRBJ2-1	CASSQDGGSDYNEQFF	TGTGCCAGCAGCCAAGATGGCGGTTCGGATTACAATGAGCAGTTCTTC
TRBV6-5	once	TRBD1	TRBJ2-7	CASSITGVGGYEQYF	TGTGCCAGCAGCATCACAGGGGTTGGGGGTTACGAGCAGTACTTC
TRBV6-5	NA	NA	TRBJ1-6	CATKVTQNNSPLHF	TGTGCCACCAAAGTGACACAAAATAATTCACCCCTCCACTTT
TRBV6-6	NA	TRBD1	TRBJ1-1	CASTGGGQGAGEAFF	TGTGCCAGCACCGGGGGAGGACAGGGGGCCGGGGAAGCTTTCTTT
TRBV12-1	few	NA	TRBJ2-7	CASTQGSGRLTYEQYF	TGTGCCAGCACCCAAGGCTCGGGGAGGCTGACCTACGAGCAGTACTTC
TRBV6-5	NA	NA	TRBJ1-1	CASTQRGAWDTEAFF	TGTGCCAGCACCCAACGGGGGGCTTGGGACACTGAAGCTTTCTTT
TRBV19	NA	NA	TRBJ2-7	CASSPVLEVSTYEQYF	TGTGCCAGTAGTCCCGTACTTGAAGTGAGCACCTACGAGCAGTACTTC
TRBV4-1	NA	TRBD1	TRBJ1-2	CASSPRPGQNTNYGYTF	TGCGCCAGCAGCCCGCGACCGGGACAGAACACTAACTATGGCTACACCTTC
TRBV7-2	NA	NA	TRBJ2-2	CASRGGGLANTGELFF	TGTGCCAGCAGAGGGGGAGGGCTGGCGAACACCGGGGAGCTGTTTTTT
TRBV21-1	NA	NA	TRBJ1-3	CASSNDTETCPGNTIYF	TGTGCCAGCAGCAATGACACCGAAACTTGCCCTGGAAACACCATATATTTT
TRBV5-1	NA	NA	TRBJ1-1	CASSLVVAWQANTEAFF	TGCGCCAGCAGCTTGGTCGTCGCGTGGCAGGCGAACACTGAAGCTTTCTTT
TRBV6-1	NA	NA	TRBJ2-7	CASSRDFGIYEQYF	TGTGCCAGCAGTAGGGACTTTGGGATCTACGAGCAGTACTTC
TRBV14	NA	TRBD1	TRBJ2-1	CASSPTGGFSYNEQFF	TGTGCCAGCAGCCCTACAGGGGGATTTTCCTACAATGAGCAGTTCTTC
TRBV25-1	NA	NA	TRBJ2-1	CASCALEQFF	TGTGCCAGCTGCGCACTAGAGCAGTTCTTC
TRBV6-4	few	NA	TRBJ2-3	CASSEAPSGTDTQYF	TGTGCCAGCAGTGAGGCCCCTAGCGGCACAGATACGCAGTATTTT
TRBV4-1	NA	TRBD1	TRBJ1-2	CASSQPNRGQGYGYTF	TGCGCCAGCAGCCAACCAAACAGGGGGCAAGGCTATGGCTACACCTTC
TRBV15	few	NA	TRBJ1-5	CATSRVRGAGGSNQPQHF	TGTGCCACCAGCAGAGTGAGGGGAGCGGGGGGAAGCAATCAGCCCCAGCATTTT
TRBV6-5	once	TRBD2	TRBJ2-7	CASREELAGPEQYF	TGTGCCAGCCGGGAGGAACTAGCGGGACCCGAGCAGTACTTC
TRBV19	NA	NA	TRBJ2-7	CASSMRCLDEQYF	TGTGCCAGTAGTATGCGGTGCCTTGACGAGCAGTACTTC
TRBV28	NA	NA	TRBJ2-1	CASSFLRFDEQFF	TGTGCCAGCAGTTTCCTCAGGTTCGATGAGCAGTTCTTC
TRBV30	NA	NA	TRBJ1-5	CAWSGARIGNQPQHF	TGTGCCTGGAGTGGTGCGCGGATCGGGAATCAGCCCCAGCATTTT
TRBV5-1	NA	NA	TRBJ2-7	CASTHRTYEQYF	TGCGCCAGCACGCACAGAACCTACGAGCAGTACTTC
TRBV10-3	NA	TRBD2	TRBJ2-7	CAISLSGNYEQYF	TGTGCCATCAGCCTTAGCGGGAATTACGAGCAGTACTTC
TRBV7-9	NA	TRBD1	TRBJ1-5	CSSSTSGTGGNQPQHF	TGTTCCAGCAGCACCTCAGGGACAGGGGGCAATCAGCCCCAGCATTTT
TRBV9	NA	TRBD1	TRBJ1-1	CASSETPRDRYIGTEAFF	TGTGCCAGCAGCGAAACCCCCCGGGACAGATATATCGGCACTGAAGCTTTCTTT
TRBV28	NA	NA	TRBJ2-2	CASTPRGMSTGELFF	TGTGCCAGCACCCCGAGAGGGATGAGCACCGGGGAGCTGTTTTTT
TRBV5-6	NA	NA	TRBJ1-6	CASSSGTSFSSPLHF	TGTGCCAGCAGCTCCGGGACATCTTTCTCCTCACCCCTCCACTTT
TRBV9	NA	NA	TRBJ2-3	CASSVATRVPSPDTQYF	TGTGCCAGCAGCGTAGCTACGAGGGTGCCATCCCCCGATACGCAGTATTTT
TRBV9	once	NA	TRBJ2-2	CASSGGPIGELFF	TGTGCCAGCAGCGGCGGGCCGATCGGGGAGCTGTTTTTT
TRBV10-3	NA	TRBD2	TRBJ2-5	CAISRTPGLAGLRETQYF	TGTGCCATCAGTCGTACCCCGGGACTAGCGGGGCTCCGGGAGACCCAGTACTTC